Listed below are T cell receptor beta chains from one sample, sequenced in a study of Ad26.COV2.S vaccination and SARS-CoV-2 variants. Repertoires were generated with immunoSEQ multiplex PCR, while TCRdb's copy carries only in-frame clones and drops some. In the table there are roughly 270,000 clones, around 87% of which are singletons. The sample was peripheral blood, taken in a trial of Ad26.COV2.S vaccine versus placebo. The receptors shown here come from a person aged 18 to 59 who received the Ad26.COV2.S COVID-19 vaccine or a placebo. CDR3s leave out the opening cysteine and the closing phenylalanine or tryptophan. Each record gives: V gene, J gene, CDR3 protein.

TRBV10-3,TRBJ2-7,AISAWEDTNEQY
TRBV2,TRBJ1-5,ASSGGAGNSNQPQH
TRBV7-8,TRBJ2-5,ASSLGTSGGRETQY
TRBV19,TRBJ1-2,ASRTLNKARGGYT
TRBV6-5,TRBJ1-5,ASSYGGAGQPQH
TRBV27,TRBJ1-3,ASSKGMTGNTIY
TRBV7-9,TRBJ2-7,ASGRRNYEQY
TRBV10-1,TRBJ2-3,ASSSGGADTQY
TRBV2,TRBJ2-3,ASSDSLGDTQY
TRBV3-1/TRBV3-2,TRBJ2-1,ASSQWTEGEQF
TRBV4-3,TRBJ2-3,ASSQGGLISTDTQY
TRBV6-2/TRBV6-3,TRBJ2-7,ASSPIQGRREQY
TRBV6-5,TRBJ1-6,ASSSNGQVNSPLH
TRBV20-1,TRBJ2-7,SASEAGAYYEQY
TRBV2,TRBJ1-4,ASTPGVVREKLF
TRBV7-9,TRBJ2-5,ASSQNRGEETQY
TRBV7-2,TRBJ2-3,ASSLVGGGLADTQY
TRBV5-1,TRBJ2-7,ASSGSAGDEQY
TRBV5-1,TRBJ1-2,ASSPTALNYGYT
TRBV19,TRBJ2-1,ASSPLAGALGDEQF
TRBV3-1/TRBV3-2,TRBJ2-2,ASSFGTQNTGELF
TRBV5-4,TRBJ1-2,ASSLAVGNSGYT
TRBV11-2,TRBJ2-6,ASKAGVISGANVLT
TRBV6-5,TRBJ1-2,ASSSGPVYGYT
TRBV5-1,TRBJ2-3,ASSLGSGRGSGDTQY
TRBV4-1,TRBJ2-1,ASSPNRIGYNEQF
TRBV16,TRBJ2-5,ASSQSIGKETQY
TRBV5-8,TRBJ1-4,ASSSDRGPEKLF
TRBV5-1,TRBJ2-5,ASSLAPGVANQETQY
TRBV5-1,TRBJ2-7,ASSWAGQGAEEQY
TRBV5-5,TRBJ2-2,ASSLGLAANTGELF
TRBV21-1,TRBJ1-4,ASSTGPLTGTTNEKLF
TRBV7-6,TRBJ2-5,ASSVDTGGQETQY
TRBV6-2/TRBV6-3,TRBJ2-3,ASSNTGTTTDTQY
TRBV7-8,TRBJ1-4,ASSFFAGNEKLF
TRBV7-8,TRBJ1-4,ASSYGQGNEKLF
TRBV6-2/TRBV6-3,TRBJ2-7,ASSYSGAGAYEQY
TRBV30,TRBJ2-7,AWSRRDEQY
TRBV30,TRBJ2-1,AWSPGLVHNEQF
TRBV5-1,TRBJ1-2,ASSPGQGARYGYT
TRBV19,TRBJ2-2,ASMFSGRVNTGELF